Shown below are 10 T cell receptor beta chains from a single sample sequenced in a study of regulatory T cells in long-lasting Graves disease. The TCR beta library used iRepertoire HTBI primers with Arm-PCR amplification of CDR3. TCRdb re-called the multiplex PCR reads through MiXCR, storing one row per CDR3 protein. The profile shows about 530,000 distinct CDR3 sequences, 15% to 20% of them singletons. The time point: newly diagnosed GD, antithyroid drugs for less than 3 months. Extracted PBMC RNA gave rise to the TCR library. This same sample was also part of a study on T cells in Graves' hyperthyroidism and ophthalmopathy.

Sequencing used peripheral blood mononuclear cells (PBMCs), obtained at new diagnosis, from a patient treated with antithyroid drugs. Receptors originate from a woman aged 40-65 years with Graves disease.

With regard to this clonotype: Since a much larger clone is just one base distant, this may be a read error. This chain connects TRBV7-8 to TRBJ1-5; possible D gene TRBD1, 6 bases. The germline CDR1 and CDR2 sequences are SGHVS and FQNEAQ. This CDR3 region has 18 residues. V lost 5 bases and J 9 bases, leaving 29 bases between the germline ends. CDR3 sequence: CASSQGQEGVLISRPQHF. The CDR3 DNA is TGTGCCAGCAGCCAGGGACAAGAGGGGGTTTTGATATCTCGGCCCCAGCATTTT.

This chain connects TRBV2 to TRBJ1-5; D is undetermined. The V gene's germline CDR1 is SNHLY and CDR2 FYNNEI. Trimming removed 8 bases at V and 2 bases at J, with 10 bases between. The CDR3 has 13 residues. The CDR3 here is CASRGSRNQPQHF. The CDR3 DNA reads TGTGCCAGCCGCGGGAGTCGCAATCAGCCCCAGCATTTT. The whole variable domain, filled in from reference TRBV2 and TRBJ1-5, reads EPEVTQTPSHQVTQMGQEVILRCVPISNHLYFYWYRQILGQKVEFLVSFYNNEISEKSEIFDDQFSVERPDGSNFTLKIRSTKLEDSAMYFCASRGSRNQPQHFGDGTRLSIL.

V gene TRBV5-1 combines with J gene TRBJ1-3; tentatively, D is TRBD1 (6 bases). The CDR3 spans 17 residues. Trimming removed 5 bases at V and 3 bases at J, with 21 bases between. In germline, CDR1 is SGHRS, CDR2 YFSETQ. In DNA form, the CDR3 reads TGCGCCAGCAGGCCCAATCCCCAAGGGGGTCTTGGAAACACCATATATTTT. Translated: CASRPNPQGGLGNTIYF. The whole variable domain, remainder taken from reference TRBV5-1 and TRBJ1-3, is KAGVTQTPRYLIKTRGQQVTLSCSPISGHRSVSWYQQTPGQGLQFLFEYFSETQRNKGNFPGRFSGRQFSNSRSEMNVSTLELGDSALYLCASRPNPQGGLGNTIYFGEGSWLTVV.

Note on this clonotype: Being one base from a much bigger clone, this may be a read error. The chain uses TRBV6-9 and TRBJ1-5; D is uncertain. Germline V gene data show CDR1 as MNHGY and CDR2 as SVAAGI. Trimming pared 4 bases from V and 6 bases from J, leaving 13 bases between. The CDR3 loop spans 14 amino acids. The CDR3 loop is CASSFTNMGQPQHF. CDR3 DNA sequence: TGTGCCAGCAGTTTCACCAACATGGGTCAGCCCCAGCATTTT.

J is TRBJ1-5 and V is TRBV2; D perhaps matches TRBD1 (6 bases). Germline assignment: CDR1 SNHLY and CDR2 FYNNEI. The V end was cut by 7 bases, the J end by 7 bases, with 11 bases between. There are 12 residues in the CDR3. CDR3: CASKGGNQPQHF. CDR3 coding DNA: TGTGCCAGCAAAGGGGGAAACCAGCCCCAGCATTTT.

This clonotype was found many times. The gene calls are TRBV12-3 or TRBV12-4 and TRBJ1-2; 7 nucleotides agree with TRBD1. The CDR3 contains 13 residues. Trimming at V came to 6 bases and at J to 7 bases, leaving 8 bases not matched to a gene. CDR3 coding DNA: TGTGCCAGCAGCCGAACCGGACAGGCTGGCTACACCTTC. Protein product: CASSRTGQAGYTF.

This clonotype was observed many times. The chain has TRBV5-4 and TRBJ1-1; D unclear. In germline, CDR1 is SGHNT, CDR2 YYREEE (reference sequence). This CDR3 has 17 residues. The V gene lost 0 bases and the J gene lost 3 bases, with 18 bases spanning the gap. The CDR3 DNA sequence: TGTGCCAGCAGCTTGGCTGCGGGAGCGAAACTCTACACTGAAGCTTTCTTT. Its protein product is CASSLAAGAKLYTEAFF.

This clonotype was detected ten times or more. The chain recombines TRBV6-2 or TRBV6-3 with TRBJ2-3; unclear D gene. V lost 0 bases and J 3 bases, leaving 10 bases between the germline ends. There are 15 residues in the CDR3. In germline, CDR1 is MNHEY, CDR2 SVGEGT. In DNA form, the CDR3 reads TGTGCCAGCAGTTACTCGAAAGGGTCGACAGATACGCAGTATTTT. As protein: CASSYSKGSTDTQYF.

This clonotype showed up many times. The chain carries TRBV18 and TRBJ1-2; D might be TRBD1 (6 bases). V dropped 8 bases and J dropped 4 bases, with 14 bases sitting between them. CDR1 KGHSH and CDR2 LQKENI come from the germline V gene. CDR3 length: 13 residues. In DNA, the CDR3 is TGTGCCAGCAGCTTACAGGGCTTCTATGGCTACACCTTC. This codes for CASSLQGFYGYTF.

This clonotype has a count of ten or more. The chain links TRBV6-2 or TRBV6-3 to TRBJ2-3, with D perhaps matching TRBD2 (5 bases). CDR3 length: 20 residues. Trimming left V 2 bases short and J 2 bases short, with 26 bases between. The germline V gene encodes CDR1 MNHEY and CDR2 SVGEGT. As DNA, the CDR3 is TGTGCCAGCAGTTACCCGGGCGGCGGGTGGGTCTCCCTCTACACAGATACGCAGTATTTT. This sequence encodes CASSYPGGGWVSLYTDTQYF.